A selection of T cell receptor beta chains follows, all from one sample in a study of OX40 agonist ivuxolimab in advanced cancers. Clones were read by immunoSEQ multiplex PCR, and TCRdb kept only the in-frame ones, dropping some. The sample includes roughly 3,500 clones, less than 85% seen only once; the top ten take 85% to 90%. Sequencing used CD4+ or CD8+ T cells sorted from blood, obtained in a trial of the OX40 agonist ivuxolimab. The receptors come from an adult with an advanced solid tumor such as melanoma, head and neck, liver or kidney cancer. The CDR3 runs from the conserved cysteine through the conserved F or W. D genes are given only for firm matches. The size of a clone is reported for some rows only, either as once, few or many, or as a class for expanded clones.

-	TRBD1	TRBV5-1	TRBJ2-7	CATSTGTDSYEQYF	TGCGCCACCTCCACCGGGACAGACTCCTACGAGCAGTACTTC
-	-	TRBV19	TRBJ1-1	CASSPREVNTEAFF	TGTGCCAGTAGTCCCCGGGAAGTGAACACTGAAGCTTTCTTT
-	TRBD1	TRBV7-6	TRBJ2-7	CASSSEATGSLGEQYF	TGTGCCAGCAGCTCGGAGGCGACAGGGAGTCTCGGCGAGCAGTACTTC
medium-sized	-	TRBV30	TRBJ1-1	CAWGQVEAFF	TGTGCCTGGGGCCAAGTTGAAGCTTTCTTT
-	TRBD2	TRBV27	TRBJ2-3	CASSLYERGGGTDTQYF	TGTGCCAGCAGTTTATATGAGCGGGGGGGCGGCACAGATACGCAGTATTTT
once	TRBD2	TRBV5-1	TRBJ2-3	CASSLEVLAGGRRDTQYF	TGCGCCAGCAGCTTGGAAGTTTTAGCGGGGGGACGAAGAGATACGCAGTATTTT
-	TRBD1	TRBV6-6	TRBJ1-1	CASSSRDRGTEAFF	TGTGCCAGCAGTTCCCGGGACAGGGGCACTGAAGCTTTCTTT
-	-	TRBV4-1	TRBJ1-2	CASSQDATYQGYTF	TGCGCCAGCAGCCAAGATGCGACCTACCAAGGCTACACCTTC
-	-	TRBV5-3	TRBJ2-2	CARSSIPGRNTGELFF	TGTGCCAGAAGCTCCATCCCCGGGAGGAACACCGGGGAGCTGTTTTTT
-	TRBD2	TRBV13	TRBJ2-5	CASSLLAGGTPETQYF	TGTGCCAGCAGCCTTTTAGCGGGGGGCACTCCGGAGACCCAGTACTTC
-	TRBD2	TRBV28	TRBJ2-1	CASSRSSGGPRNEQFF	TGTGCCAGCAGCCGATCTAGCGGGGGCCCACGGAATGAGCAGTTCTTC
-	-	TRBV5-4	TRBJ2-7	CASSFGRSYEQYF	TGTGCCAGCAGCTTTGGCAGATCCTACGAGCAGTACTTC
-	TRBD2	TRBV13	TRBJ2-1	CASSLWGGTPNNEQFF	TGTGCCAGCAGCTTATGGGGGGGGACCCCGAACAATGAGCAGTTCTTC
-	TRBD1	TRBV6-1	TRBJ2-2	CASSMGQAGTGELFF	TGTGCCAGCAGCATGGGACAGGCTGGCACCGGGGAGCTGTTTTTT
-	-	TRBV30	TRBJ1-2	CAWSVAQNYGYTF	TGTGCCTGGAGTGTCGCTCAGAACTATGGCTACACCTTC
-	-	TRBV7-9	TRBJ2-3	CASSPPWTDTQYF	TGTGCCAGCAGCCCCCCGTGGACAGATACGCAGTATTTT
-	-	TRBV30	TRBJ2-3	CAWNRGMGTDTQYF	TGTGCCTGGAATAGGGGAATGGGAACAGATACGCAGTATTTT
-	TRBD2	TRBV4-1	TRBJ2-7	CASSQLAGGSYEQYF	TGCGCCAGCAGTCAGCTAGCGGGGGGCTCCTACGAGCAGTACTTC
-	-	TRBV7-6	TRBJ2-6	CASRPSGHGANVLTF	TGTGCCAGCAGGCCGAGCGGGCACGGGGCCAACGTCCTGACTTTC
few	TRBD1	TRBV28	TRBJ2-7	CASSSSPDRAYEQYF	TGTGCCAGCAGTTCATCGCCGGACAGGGCCTACGAGCAGTACTTC
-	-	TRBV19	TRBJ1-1	CASKVGATEAFF	TGTGCCAGTAAGGTTGGGGCCACTGAAGCTTTCTTT
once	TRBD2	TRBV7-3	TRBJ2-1	CASSFSGSGNNEQFF	TGTGCCAGCAGCTTTAGCGGGTCTGGGAATAATGAGCAGTTCTTC
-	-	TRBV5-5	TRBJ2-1	CASLERAFSYNEQFF	TGTGCCTCACTTGAAAGGGCTTTCTCCTACAATGAGCAGTTCTTC
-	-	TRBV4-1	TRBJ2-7	CASSQDPGSGEQYF	TGCGCCAGCAGCCAAGACCCAGGGAGTGGCGAGCAGTACTTC
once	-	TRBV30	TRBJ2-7	CAWSVGETYEQYF	TGTGCCTGGAGTGTTGGGGAGACCTACGAGCAGTACTTC
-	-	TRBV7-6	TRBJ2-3	CASSLGSAGPTDTQYF	TGTGCCAGCAGCTTAGGGTCGGCAGGGCCCACAGATACGCAGTATTTT
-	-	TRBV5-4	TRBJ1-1	CASSFGGGTEAFF	TGTGCCAGCAGCTTTGGAGGGGGCACTGAAGCTTTCTTT
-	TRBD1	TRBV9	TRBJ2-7	CASSLAPGQGREQYF	TGTGCCAGCAGCTTGGCGCCGGGACAGGGTCGCGAGCAGTACTTC
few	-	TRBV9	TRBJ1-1	CASSVVPGSNTEAFF	TGTGCCAGCAGCGTAGTCCCGGGATCGAACACTGAAGCTTTCTTT
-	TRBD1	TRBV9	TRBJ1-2	CASSGDRGFDYGYTF	TGTGCCAGCAGCGGGGACAGGGGATTTGACTATGGCTACACCTTC
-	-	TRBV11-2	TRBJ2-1	CASSLVWSEQFF	TGTGCCAGCAGCTTAGTGTGGAGTGAGCAGTTCTTC
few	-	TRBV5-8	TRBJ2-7	CASSVWGTDEQYF	TGTGCCAGCAGCGTATGGGGAACCGACGAGCAGTACTTC
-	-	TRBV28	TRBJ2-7	CASSFPSSYEQYF	TGTGCCAGCAGTTTTCCGAGCTCCTACGAGCAGTACTTC
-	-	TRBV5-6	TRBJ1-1	CASREGFYTEAFF	TGTGCCAGCAGAGAGGGATTCTACACTGAAGCTTTCTTT
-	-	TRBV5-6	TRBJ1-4	CASSLVGVTTNEKLFF	TGTGCCAGCAGCTTAGTTGGGGTCACAACTAATGAAAAACTGTTTTTT
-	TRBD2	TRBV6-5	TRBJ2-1	CASRRSGRNNEQFF	TGTGCCAGCAGACGGAGCGGGAGAAACAATGAGCAGTTCTTC
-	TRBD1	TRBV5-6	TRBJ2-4	CASSQTGGVTKNIQYF	TGTGCCAGCAGCCAGACAGGGGGGGTGACCAAAAACATTCAGTACTTC
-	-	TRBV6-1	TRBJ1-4	CASSEWGGTNEKLFF	TGTGCCAGCAGTGAATGGGGTGGCACTAATGAAAAACTGTTTTTT
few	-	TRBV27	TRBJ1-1	CASSISGVNTEAFF	TGTGCCAGCAGTATAAGCGGGGTGAACACTGAAGCTTTCTTT
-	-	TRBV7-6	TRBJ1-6	CASSLVPGGSYNSPLHF	TGTGCCAGCAGCTTAGTGCCCGGGGGGTCCTATAATTCACCCCTCCACTTT